These T cell receptor beta chains were read from a single sample in a study of OX40 agonist ivuxolimab in advanced cancers. Method: immunoSEQ multiplex PCR; TCRdb's copy keeps in-frame clones and lacks some. Here the sample spans about 94,000 clones, about 88% being singletons. The material sequenced was CD4+ or CD8+ T cells sorted from blood, taken in a trial of the OX40 agonist ivuxolimab. These receptors were collected from an adult with an advanced solid tumor such as melanoma, head and neck, liver or kidney cancer. CDR3s include the opening cysteine and the closing phenylalanine or tryptophan. The D gene is left open where the match is weak. Where a row states a size, it is once, few, many or the class of an expanded clone; other rows omit it.

clone size: -; V gene: TRBV15; J gene: TRBJ2-1; D gene: TRBD1; CDR3 protein: CATSRDGTGGEQFF; CDR3 DNA: TGTGCCACCAGCAGAGATGGGACAGGGGGTGAGCAGTTCTTC
clone size: -; V gene: TRBV7-9; J gene: TRBJ1-6; D gene: TRBD1; CDR3 protein: CASSGQGSSYNSPLHF; CDR3 DNA: TGTGCCAGCAGCGGACAGGGGAGCTCCTATAATTCACCCCTCCACTTT
clone size: -; V gene: TRBV9; J gene: TRBJ2-3; D gene: -; CDR3 protein: CASSENSDTQYF; CDR3 DNA: TGTGCCAGCAGCGAGAACTCAGATACGCAGTATTTT
clone size: -; V gene: TRBV18; J gene: TRBJ2-1; D gene: -; CDR3 protein: CASSPPHNNEQFF; CDR3 DNA: TGTGCCAGCTCACCACCGCACAACAATGAGCAGTTCTTC
clone size: -; V gene: TRBV7-9; J gene: TRBJ2-5; D gene: -; CDR3 protein: CASSFGSSGETQYF; CDR3 DNA: TGTGCCAGCAGCTTTGGCAGCTCAGGGGAGACCCAGTACTTC
clone size: -; V gene: TRBV6-5; J gene: TRBJ2-7; D gene: TRBD2; CDR3 protein: CASSYSIAGTTYEQYF; CDR3 DNA: TGTGCCAGCAGTTACTCTATCGCAGGGACTACCTACGAGCAGTACTTC
clone size: -; V gene: TRBV9; J gene: TRBJ1-6; D gene: TRBD1; CDR3 protein: CASSVGRQGNSPLHF; CDR3 DNA: TGTGCCAGCAGCGTAGGACGACAGGGGAATTCACCCCTCCACTTT
clone size: -; V gene: TRBV6-5; J gene: TRBJ2-1; D gene: TRBD1; CDR3 protein: CASSWGTGGVDEQFF; CDR3 DNA: TGTGCCAGCAGCTGGGGGACAGGGGGAGTCGATGAGCAGTTCTTC
clone size: -; V gene: TRBV30; J gene: TRBJ1-5; D gene: -; CDR3 protein: CAWSRSGLFNQPQHF; CDR3 DNA: TGTGCCTGGAGTAGGTCAGGGCTTTTCAATCAGCCCCAGCATTTT
clone size: once; V gene: TRBV19; J gene: TRBJ1-5; D gene: -; CDR3 protein: CASTRILTRGNQPQHF; CDR3 DNA: TGTGCCAGCACCCGGATTTTGACTCGGGGGAATCAGCCCCAGCATTTT
clone size: few; V gene: TRBV5-6; J gene: TRBJ1-2; D gene: TRBD1; CDR3 protein: CASSYRDRGGYGYTF; CDR3 DNA: TGTGCCAGCAGCTACCGGGACAGGGGAGGGTATGGCTACACCTTC
clone size: -; V gene: TRBV5-1; J gene: TRBJ2-7; D gene: -; CDR3 protein: CASSLVDSTSGQYF; CDR3 DNA: TGCGCCAGCAGCTTGGTCGACAGTACCTCGGGGCAGTACTTC
clone size: once; V gene: TRBV27; J gene: TRBJ2-7; D gene: -; CDR3 protein: CASSFQRNYEQYF; CDR3 DNA: TGTGCCAGCAGTTTCCAGCGGAACTACGAGCAGTACTTC
clone size: -; V gene: TRBV6-4; J gene: TRBJ2-3; D gene: TRBD2; CDR3 protein: CASSVAGGGTDTQYF; CDR3 DNA: TGTGCCAGCTCGGTAGCGGGGGGGGGCACAGATACGCAGTATTTT
clone size: -; V gene: TRBV19; J gene: TRBJ2-5; D gene: TRBD1; CDR3 protein: CASSPTGGRETQYF; CDR3 DNA: TGTGCCAGTAGTCCGACAGGGGGTCGAGAGACCCAGTACTTC
clone size: few; V gene: TRBV6-1; J gene: TRBJ1-5; D gene: -; CDR3 protein: CASSEASHQPQHF; CDR3 DNA: TGTGCCAGCAGTGAAGCTAGCCATCAGCCCCAGCATTTT
clone size: -; V gene: TRBV9; J gene: TRBJ2-1; D gene: -; CDR3 protein: CASSVASSGGEQFF; CDR3 DNA: TGTGCCAGCAGCGTAGCTTCCAGCGGAGGGGAGCAGTTCTTC
clone size: once; V gene: TRBV14; J gene: TRBJ1-5; D gene: -; CDR3 protein: CASSLGGGQPQHF; CDR3 DNA: TGTGCCAGCAGCCTCGGGGGCGGTCAGCCCCAGCATTTT
clone size: once; V gene: TRBV12-5; J gene: TRBJ2-3; D gene: -; CDR3 protein: CASVAIRSTDTQYF; CDR3 DNA: TGTGCTAGTGTCGCCATTCGGAGCACAGATACGCAGTATTTT
clone size: -; V gene: TRBV15; J gene: TRBJ1-3; D gene: -; CDR3 protein: CATSRESGVSGNTIYF; CDR3 DNA: TGTGCCACCAGCAGAGAGTCGGGGGTCTCTGGAAACACCATATATTTT
clone size: -; V gene: TRBV18; J gene: TRBJ2-3; D gene: TRBD2; CDR3 protein: CASSPEASGGASDTQYF; CDR3 DNA: TGTGCCAGCTCACCAGAGGCTAGCGGGGGGGCCTCAGATACGCAGTATTTT
clone size: -; V gene: TRBV5-6; J gene: TRBJ2-3; D gene: TRBD2; CDR3 protein: CASSLATSGDSDTQYF; CDR3 DNA: TGTGCCAGCAGCTTGGCAACTAGCGGGGACTCAGATACGCAGTATTTT
clone size: -; V gene: TRBV12-5; J gene: TRBJ1-6; D gene: TRBD1; CDR3 protein: CASGKRTGTGNYNSPLHF; CDR3 DNA: TGTGCTAGTGGCAAACGCACCGGGACAGGGAATTATAATTCACCCCTCCACTTT
clone size: -; V gene: TRBV6-5; J gene: TRBJ2-2; D gene: -; CDR3 protein: CASNLDGGPGELFF; CDR3 DNA: TGTGCCAGCAACCTCGATGGAGGACCCGGGGAGCTGTTTTTT
clone size: medium-sized; V gene: TRBV25-1; J gene: TRBJ2-2; D gene: TRBD2; CDR3 protein: CASSDAGLVTGELFF; CDR3 DNA: TGTGCCAGCAGTGATGCGGGACTAGTCACCGGGGAGCTGTTTTTT
clone size: -; V gene: TRBV2; J gene: TRBJ1-2; D gene: TRBD1; CDR3 protein: CASSAGTGAGYTF; CDR3 DNA: TGTGCCAGCAGTGCCGGGACAGGGGCTGGCTACACCTTC
clone size: -; V gene: TRBV5-1; J gene: TRBJ1-6; D gene: -; CDR3 protein: CASSLPGSSYNSPLHF; CDR3 DNA: TGCGCCAGCAGCTTGCCAGGGAGCTCCTATAATTCACCCCTCCACTTT
clone size: few; V gene: TRBV6-1; J gene: TRBJ1-1; D gene: -; CDR3 protein: CASSEGATNAGAFF; CDR3 DNA: TGTGCCAGCAGTGAAGGAGCGACAAATGCGGGAGCTTTCTTT
clone size: -; V gene: TRBV18; J gene: TRBJ2-3; D gene: TRBD2; CDR3 protein: CASSPGLAATDTQYF; CDR3 DNA: TGTGCCAGCTCACCGGGACTAGCGGCTACAGATACGCAGTATTTT
clone size: -; V gene: TRBV5-5; J gene: TRBJ2-2; D gene: TRBD2; CDR3 protein: CASSFLAGMNTGELFF; CDR3 DNA: TGTGCCAGCAGCTTTTTAGCGGGGATGAACACCGGGGAGCTGTTTTTT
clone size: few; V gene: TRBV5-1; J gene: TRBJ2-2; D gene: -; CDR3 protein: CASSRTVSGELFF; CDR3 DNA: TGCGCCAGCAGCAGGACAGTCTCCGGGGAGCTGTTTTTT
clone size: -; V gene: TRBV18; J gene: TRBJ2-7; D gene: TRBD1; CDR3 protein: CASSPPLGQGVTPLSYEQYF; CDR3 DNA: TGTGCCAGCTCACCACCCTTGGGACAGGGGGTGACACCTCTCTCCTACGAGCAGTACTTC
clone size: -; V gene: TRBV7-9; J gene: TRBJ1-5; D gene: TRBD1; CDR3 protein: CASSRTGDQPQHF; CDR3 DNA: TGTGCCAGCAGTAGGACAGGGGATCAGCCCCAGCATTTT
clone size: few; V gene: TRBV5-1; J gene: TRBJ2-7; D gene: TRBD1; CDR3 protein: CASSWGTGSSYEQYF; CDR3 DNA: TGCGCCAGCAGCTGGGGGACAGGTAGCTCCTACGAGCAGTACTTC
clone size: -; V gene: TRBV6-1; J gene: TRBJ2-7; D gene: -; CDR3 protein: CASSEGYGSYEQYF; CDR3 DNA: TGTGCCAGCAGTGAAGGTTACGGCTCCTACGAGCAGTACTTC
clone size: -; V gene: TRBV7-7; J gene: TRBJ2-5; D gene: TRBD2; CDR3 protein: CASSRLAGGRSGETQYF; CDR3 DNA: TGTGCTAGCAGCCGACTAGCGGGGGGCCGGTCAGGAGAGACCCAGTACTTC
clone size: -; V gene: TRBV19; J gene: TRBJ2-5; D gene: -; CDR3 protein: CASSAGFQEAQYF; CDR3 DNA: TGTGCCAGTAGCGCGGGGTTCCAAGAGGCCCAGTACTTC
clone size: -; V gene: TRBV19; J gene: TRBJ2-1; D gene: -; CDR3 protein: CASSVRGKGEQFF; CDR3 DNA: TGTGCCAGTAGTGTTCGTGGGAAGGGTGAGCAGTTCTTC
clone size: -; V gene: TRBV6-5; J gene: TRBJ1-2; D gene: -; CDR3 protein: CASSPKAAYGYTF; CDR3 DNA: TGTGCCAGCAGTCCCAAAGCCGCGTATGGCTACACCTTC
clone size: -; V gene: TRBV10-2; J gene: TRBJ2-5; D gene: TRBD2; CDR3 protein: CASRSGGASETQYF; CDR3 DNA: TGCGCCAGCAGGAGCGGGGGGGCCTCGGAGACCCAGTACTTC
clone size: -; V gene: TRBV6-6; J gene: TRBJ2-7; D gene: -; CDR3 protein: CASSYSQGYEQYF; CDR3 DNA: TGTGCCAGCAGTTACTCCCAGGGGTACGAGCAGTACTTC
clone size: -; V gene: TRBV6-5; J gene: TRBJ1-2; D gene: -; CDR3 protein: CASSKTGTYGYTF; CDR3 DNA: TGTGCCAGCAGCAAGACAGGAACTTATGGCTACACCTTC
clone size: few; V gene: TRBV6-5; J gene: TRBJ2-2; D gene: -; CDR3 protein: CATNGARTGELFF; CDR3 DNA: TGTGCCACCAACGGGGCGCGAACCGGGGAGCTGTTTTTT
clone size: -; V gene: TRBV6-5; J gene: TRBJ2-7; D gene: -; CDR3 protein: CASGSGGGVQYF; CDR3 DNA: TGTGCCAGCGGAAGTGGGGGCGGCGTGCAGTACTTC
clone size: -; V gene: TRBV29-1; J gene: TRBJ1-2; D gene: TRBD1; CDR3 protein: CSVPRGQDGYTF; CDR3 DNA: TGCAGCGTCCCAAGGGGGCAGGATGGCTACACCTTC
clone size: -; V gene: TRBV4-1; J gene: TRBJ1-5; D gene: TRBD1; CDR3 protein: CASSPEGAFGNQPQHF; CDR3 DNA: TGCGCCAGCTCCCCCGAGGGGGCGTTCGGCAATCAGCCCCAGCATTTT
clone size: -; V gene: TRBV18; J gene: TRBJ1-4; D gene: TRBD1; CDR3 protein: CASSPGQGLTTNEKLFF; CDR3 DNA: TGTGCCAGCTCACCGGGACAGGGTCTGACGACTAATGAAAAACTGTTTTTT
clone size: -; V gene: TRBV6-5; J gene: TRBJ2-6; D gene: -; CDR3 protein: CASSSYFSGANVLTF; CDR3 DNA: TGTGCCAGCAGTAGTTATTTCTCTGGGGCCAACGTCCTGACTTTC
clone size: -; V gene: TRBV2; J gene: TRBJ1-1; D gene: TRBD1; CDR3 protein: CASTERGLGTEAFF; CDR3 DNA: TGTGCCAGCACCGAAAGGGGGCTTGGGACTGAAGCTTTCTTT